These 24 T cell receptor beta chains share one sample of origin, sequenced in a study of blood T cell repertoires in COVID-19. Sequenced by immunoSEQ multiplex PCR; TCRdb stores in-frame clones only, minus some. The repertoire has about 160,000 clones, around four fifths of them found once; the top ten carry roughly 13%. Sequencing was performed on peripheral blood. All receptors come from a man between 70 and 80 years old who had recovered from COVID-19.

This clone was counted a few times. J is TRBJ2-7 and V is TRBV7-9; 10 bases line up with TRBD1. Germline-derived CDR1 and CDR2 are SEHNR and FQNEAQ (reference sequence). The V and J ends lost 3 bases and 3 bases, in that order; junction bases with no gene match: 2. This CDR3 comprises 14 residues. The CDR3 coding sequence is TGTGCCAGCAGCTTGGGACAGGGGAACTACGAGCAGTACTTC. It translates to CASSLGQGNYEQYF. Using reference TRBV7-9 and TRBJ2-7 for the parts outside the CDR3, the full variable domain is DTGVSQNPRHKITKRGQNVTFRCDPISEHNRLYWYRQTLGQGPEFLTYFQNEAQLEKSRLLSDRFSAERPKGSFSTLEIQRTEQGDSAMYLCASSLGQGNYEQYFGPGTRLTVT.

This sequence joins TRBV13 and TRBJ1-2; 9 bases are shared with TRBD1. CDR1 is PRHDT and CDR2 is FYEKMQ in the germline V gene (reference sequence). There are 16 residues in the CDR3. J was trimmed by 8 bases and V by 2 bases; bases with no gene match: 12. The CDR3 DNA reads TGTGCCAGCAGCTTAAAAGAGAACAGGGGGCTAGGAGGCTACACCTTC. Translated, it gives CASSLKENRGLGGYTF.

This sequence joins TRBV7-9 and TRBJ2-2; 12 nucleotides match TRBD2. V lost 4 bases to trimming and J lost 5 bases; unmatched junction nucleotides: 5. CDR3 length: 16 amino acids. Germline CDR1 reads SEHNR; CDR2 reads FQNEAQ (reference sequence). DNA of the CDR3: TGTGCCAGCAGCTCTAGCGGGAGGGCCCGAACCGGGGAGCTGTTTTTT. It is translated as CASSSSGRARTGELFF.

This clone was observed once. V and J are TRBV27 and TRBJ2-3, with 8 bases identical to TRBD2. The CDR3 spans 15 residues. V lost 5 bases and J lost 3; bases outside the gene matches: 7. Per the germline V gene, CDR1 is MNHEY and CDR2 is SMNVEV (reference sequence). This CDR3 is CASSIAGSITDTQYF. Here the CDR3 DNA reads TGTGCCAGCAGTATAGCGGGAAGCATAACAGATACGCAGTATTTT.

The chain employs TRBV21-1 and TRBJ2-3; no check of the table's D call, TRBD1, against the DNA was made. TRBV21-1 is assigned pseudogene status. The CDR3 contains 17 residues. The CDR3 DNA reads as TGTGCCAGCAGCAAATGGCGTGACGGCAGGGACACAGATACGCAGTATTTT. Translated, it gives CASSKWRDGRDTDTQYF.

The CDR3 here is CASSLGRDRATEAFF. As DNA, the CDR3 is TGTGCCAGCAGTTTAGGCCGGGACAGGGCCACTGAAGCTTTCTTT. This chain links TRBV28 with TRBJ1-1, with 9 bases fitting TRBD1. J gave up 4 bases and V 2 bases, and 5 bases lay outside the gene matches. There are 15 residues in the CDR3. The germline V gene encodes CDR1 MDHEN and CDR2 SYDVKM.

The gene calls are TRBV4-1 and TRBJ2-1, with D maybe TRBD2 (6 bases). The CDR3 sequence is 12 residues long. V lost 11 bases, J lost 14 bases, and 22 bases lay in between. Per the germline V gene, CDR1 is MGHRA and CDR2 is YSYEKL. The CDR3: CARAERGLREFF. DNA of the CDR3: TGCGCCCGGGCGGAACGGGGACTTAGGGAGTTCTTC.

For this clone: Within the sample, other DNA sequences also encode this same CDR3. The J gene is TRBJ2-7, the V gene TRBV7-2, with D tentatively TRBD2 (6 bases). CDR1 and CDR2 (germline): SGHTA, FQGNSA. V gave up 5 bases and J gave up 1 base, with 12 bases separating them. The CDR3 runs to 14 residues. CDR3 region: CASSLAGTSYEQYF. For the CDR3, the DNA is TGTGCCAGCAGCCTCGCCGGGACTTCCTACGAGCAGTACTTC.

The genes are TRBV3-1 (or the pseudogene TRBV3-2) and TRBJ2-3, with TRBD2 matching 15 bases. The ends lost 1 base at V and 5 bases at J; junction bases unmatched: 1. In germline, CDR1 is LGHDT, CDR2 YNNKEL (reference sequence). This CDR3 contains 16 residues. CDR3 amino acids: CASSQAGLAGGDTQYF. The CDR3 nucleotides read TGTGCCAGCAGCCAAGCGGGACTAGCGGGGGGAGATACGCAGTATTTT.

CDR3 DNA sequence: TGTGCCAGCAGTTATCCCGGGACTAGCGTCAATGAGCAGTTCTTC. Its translation is CASSYPGTSVNEQFF. V gene TRBV6-5 combines with J gene TRBJ2-1, with 10 bases lining up with TRBD2. The trim removed 3 bases at V and 6 bases at J, leaving 5 bases unmatched. Germline values: CDR1 MNHEY, CDR2 SVGAGI. The CDR3 totals 15 residues.

This clone has just one count. This sequence joins TRBV7-2 and TRBJ2-1; 9 bases agree with TRBD2. The CDR3 length is 19 residues. With V trimmed by 5 bases and J by 6 bases, 20 bases remained unmatched. Germline V gives CDR1 SGHTA, CDR2 FQGNSA. CDR3 in DNA: TGTGCCAGCAGCCAGACCGGGGGGTGGGGCAGACTAGCGGCCAATGAGCAGTTCTTC. As protein: CASSQTGGWGRLAANEQFF.

V gene TRBV5-6 combines with J gene TRBJ1-5; 7 nucleotides agree with TRBD1. V lost 4 bases to trimming and J lost 4 bases; unmatched junction nucleotides: 5. Looked up from germline, CDR1 is SGHDT and CDR2 is YYEEEE. The CDR3 runs to 14 residues. The CDR3 is CASSTRDRNQPQHF. Written as DNA, the CDR3 is TGTGCCAGCAGCACCCGGGACAGAAATCAGCCCCAGCATTTT.

This chain joins TRBV10-2 and TRBJ2-1; 7 bases are a match to TRBD2. The CDR3 totals 15 residues. CDR1 is WSHSY and CDR2 is SAAADI in the germline V gene. J gave up 0 bases and V 8 bases, and 7 bases lay outside the gene matches. For the CDR3, the DNA is TGCGCCAGCCGAGGACTAGGGTCCTCCTACAATGAGCAGTTCTTC. As protein: CASRGLGSSYNEQFF.

This clone was counted ten times or more. This chain connects TRBV28 to TRBJ2-7; TRBD1 matches at 8 bases. The CDR3 loop spans 12 amino acids. V was clipped by 10 bases and J by 7 bases; unmatched bases: 9. The germline V gene encodes CDR1 MDHEN and CDR2 SYDVKM. The CDR3 DNA reads as TGTGCCACCAAAGGACAGGGTGGGGAGCAGTACTTC. Translated, it gives CATKGQGGEQYF.

CDR3 sequence reads: CASGMGQRTDTQYF. The DNA for the CDR3 is TGTGCCAGCGGTATGGGACAGCGCACAGATACGCAGTATTTT. The chain carries TRBV2 and TRBJ2-3; 7 bases agree with TRBD1. CDR3 length: 14 residues. The V segment lost 8 bases and the J segment 1 base; nucleotides outside the gene matches: 6. Germline assignment: CDR1 SNHLY and CDR2 FYNNEI. Full variable domain (remainder filled in from reference TRBV2 and TRBJ2-3): EPEVTQTPSHQVTQMGQEVILRCVPISNHLYFYWYRQILGQKVEFLVSFYNNEISEKSEIFDDQFSVERPDGSNFTLKIRSTKLEDSAMYFCASGMGQRTDTQYFGPGTRLTVL.

This chain connects TRBV5-4 to TRBJ2-5, with 13 bases identical to TRBD2. V lost 2 bases, J lost 5 bases, and 9 bases stayed unmatched. This CDR3 spans 17 amino acids. Germline CDR1 is SGHNT and CDR2 is YYREEE (reference sequence). The CDR3 DNA sequence: TGTGCCAGCAGCTTTGGACTAGCGGGAGCAGGGGGGGAGACCCAGTACTTC. Translating gives CASSFGLAGAGGETQYF. Filled out from reference TRBV5-4 and TRBJ2-5, the complete variable domain reads ETGVTQSPTHLIKTRGQQVTLRCSSQSGHNTVSWYQQALGQGPQFIFQYYREEENGRGNFPPRFSGLQFPNYSSELNVNALELDDSALYLCASSFGLAGAGGETQYFGPGTRLLVL.

This chain joins TRBV7-8 and TRBJ2-3, with 7 bases that match TRBD2. CDR1 and CDR2 (germline): SGHVS, FQNEAQ. The V and J ends lost 5 bases and 5 bases, in that order; junction bases with no gene match: 10. The CDR3 length is 15 residues. In DNA form, the CDR3 reads TGTGCCAGCAGCCGGACCCGGGAGGTTAAAGATACGCAGTATTTT. Protein product: CASSRTREVKDTQYF.

This sequence joins TRBV6-5 and TRBJ2-1, with D possibly TRBD2 on 7 matching bases. The CDR3 runs 15 residues. Germline V lookup: CDR1 MNHEY, CDR2 SVGAGI. The germline V and J ends were trimmed by 4 bases and 4 bases, with 14 bases remaining between them. The CDR3 here is CASSWGKGGYNEQFF. CDR3 DNA: TGTGCCAGCAGTTGGGGAAAGGGGGGGTACAATGAGCAGTTCTTC.

The chain has TRBV4-1 and TRBJ1-6; D might be TRBD1 (6 bases). V lost 2 bases and J lost 10, with 15 bases in between. The germline V gene has CDR1 MGHRA and CDR2 YSYEKL. This CDR3 comprises 15 residues. As DNA, the CDR3 is TGCGCCAGCAGCCAACTCCCGCAGGGGTTGTCACCCCTCCACTTT. This gives the protein CASSQLPQGLSPLHF.

This clone was seen once. The chain combines TRBV3-1 (or the pseudogene TRBV3-2) with TRBJ1-3, with D possibly TRBD1 on 5 matching bases. The CDR3 loop spans 16 amino acids. Looked up from germline, CDR1 is LGHDT and CDR2 is YNNKEL (reference sequence). Trimming left V 0 bases short and J 1 base short, with 10 bases between. CDR3 sequence reads: CASSQDRGMSGNTIYF. The CDR3 region has the DNA TGTGCCAGCAGCCAAGATAGGGGAATGTCTGGAAACACCATATATTTT.

This chain links TRBV14 with TRBJ1-4; D uncertain. V was cut by 9 bases and J by 5 bases, with 13 bases left in between. CDR1 SGHDN and CDR2 FVKESK come from the germline V gene. The CDR3 spans 13 residues. CDR3 bases: TGTGCCAGTAGTAGAGGTGTAAATGAAAAACTGTTTTTT. Its protein product is CASSRGVNEKLFF.

The chain joins TRBV15 to TRBJ2-7, with 10 bases aligning to TRBD2. CDR1 LNHNV and CDR2 YYDKDF come from the germline V gene (reference sequence). The J segment lost 7 bases and the V segment lost 4 bases, leaving 16 bases of the junction unmatched. CDR3 length equals 17 residues. CDR3 residues: CATSNFLAGEPPGEQYF. CDR3 sequence (DNA): TGTGCCACCAGCAACTTTCTAGCGGGAGAACCCCCGGGAGAGCAGTACTTC. The whole variable domain, filled in from reference TRBV15 and TRBJ2-7, reads DAMVIQNPRYQVTQFGKPVTLSCSQTLNHNVMYWYQQKSSQAPKLLFHYYDKDFNNEADTPDNFQSRRPNTSFCFLDIRSPGLGDTAMYLCATSNFLAGEPPGEQYFGPGTRLTVT.

V usage is TRBV9 and J usage is TRBJ2-2, with unresolved D. The CDR3 contains 13 residues. Trimming cost V 0 bases and J 6 bases, with 6 bases left between them. Germline CDR1 is SGDLS and CDR2 is YYNGEE. The CDR3 is CASSVGISGELFF. Written as DNA, the CDR3 is TGTGCCAGCAGCGTAGGTATTTCCGGGGAGCTGTTTTTT.

The rearrangement uses TRBV28 and TRBJ1-1; D is unresolved. From germline, CDR1 is MDHEN and CDR2 SYDVKM. V lost 7 bases to trimming and J lost 0 bases, with 9 bases between them. The CDR3 covers 13 residues. CDR3 sequence (DNA): TGTGCCAGCATCAACCCTATGAACACTGAAGCTTTCTTT. Its protein product is CASINPMNTEAFF.